This TCR beta chain came from a study of cytomegalovirus exposure and HLA in healthy donors. Germline CDR1 SGHNT, CDR2 YYREEE (reference sequence). J was trimmed by 3 bases and V by 0 bases; bases with no gene match: 5. The CDR3 contains 16 residues. Of note for this clone: Its specificity is unknown.

The PCR contained 60 Vbeta and 13 Jbeta primers. Here immunoSEQ multiplex PCR was the method, and the copy in TCRdb shows in-frame clones only, minus some. The profile shows 150,000 to 200,000 clones, 55% to 80% of them singletons. Study results and caveats: Per published accounts, TCR beta sequences correctly predicted the HLA-A and HLA-B alleles of most subjects. Later work found most CMV-associated TCR beta chains apparently HLA-restricted. Earlier results showed most TCR beta V segments being productive about 87% or about 30% of the time.

This TCR derives from a woman aged 18-29 years in good health and CMV-seropositive. The chain uses TRBV5-4 and TRBJ2-5; 10 bases map to TRBD2. The sample consisted of PBMCs. In nucleotides, the CDR3 is TGTGCCAGCAGCTTGGATCGAGCGGGGGGGGAAGAGACCCAGTACTTC. Its protein product is CASSLDRAGGEETQYF.